The source of this TCR beta chain is a study of T cell responses to AZD1222 COVID-19 vaccine. This CDR3 is built from 12 residues. The V end was cut by 3 bases, the J end by 4 bases, with 7 bases between. CDR1 and CDR2 from the germline V gene are KGHSH and LQKENI. Profiling relied on immunoSEQ multiplex PCR, and the TCRdb table lists in-frame clones only, not all of them. This sample yields about 130,000 clones, of which 92% are seen a single time; 1.9% belongs to the top ten. Remarks on this clone: The same CDR3 is also encoded by other DNA sequences in this sample.

The sample was peripheral blood, taken on day 0 of AZD1222 vaccination. This rearrangement joins TRBV18 to TRBJ2-7; no definite D call. The receptor comes from an adult in good health. CDR3 in DNA: TGTGCCAGCTCACCCTCATCTTACGAGCAGTACTTC. Protein sequence: CASSPSSYEQYF.